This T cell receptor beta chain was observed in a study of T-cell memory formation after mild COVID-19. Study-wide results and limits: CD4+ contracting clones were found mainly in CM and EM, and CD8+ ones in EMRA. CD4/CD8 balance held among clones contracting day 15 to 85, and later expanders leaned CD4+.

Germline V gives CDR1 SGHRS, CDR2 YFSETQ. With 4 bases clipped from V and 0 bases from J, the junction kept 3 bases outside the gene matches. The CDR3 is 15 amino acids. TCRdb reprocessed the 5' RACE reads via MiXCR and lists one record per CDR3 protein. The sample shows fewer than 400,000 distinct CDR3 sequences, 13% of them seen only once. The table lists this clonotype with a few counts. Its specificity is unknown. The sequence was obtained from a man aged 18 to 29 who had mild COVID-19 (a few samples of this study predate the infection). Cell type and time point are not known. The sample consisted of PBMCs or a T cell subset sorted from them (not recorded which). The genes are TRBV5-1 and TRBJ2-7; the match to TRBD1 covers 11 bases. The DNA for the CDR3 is TGCGCCAGCAGCGCCGGGACAGGGGGCTCCTACGAGCAGTACGTC. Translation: CASSAGTGGSYEQYV.